One sample yielded the 13 T cell receptor beta chains listed below, sequenced in a study of metastatic and nonmetastatic thyroid tumors. The entire patient cohort was treatment-naive prior to thyroid surgery. TCRdb reanalyzed the PCR reads with MiXCR. The data hold around 89,000 clones, with just under 15% observed a single time. The sequencing sample was made of blood. These receptor sequences come from a female donor with papillary thyroid cancer or a benign thyroid nodule (not recorded which). Some clones in this sample may be carry-over from other donors' samples.

In the case of this clone: This may arise from a read error, as a much more abundant clone is one base away. This chain uses TRBV10-3 with TRBJ2-5; 9 nucleotides match TRBD1. Germline values: CDR1 ENHRY, CDR2 SYGVKD. The CDR3 extends over 19 amino acids. The junction had 22 bases not matched to a gene; V was cut back by 7 bases and J by 4 bases. CDR3 in DNA: TGTGCCATCAAGTCGGGGGTAGCACAGGGGGCGATTCATGGAGAGACCCAGTACTTC. Encoded protein: CAIKSGVAQGAIHGETQYF.

Note on this clone: The junction departs from germline at one end; a sequencing error may be responsible. This chain connects TRBV19 to TRBJ2-1; 7 bases are shared with TRBD1. CDR1 and CDR2 (germline): LNHDA, SQIVND (reference sequence). The CDR3 spans 15 residues. The CDR3 DNA is TGTGCCAGTAGGAACCAGGGGGACGGCTACAATGAGCAGTTTTTC. Its protein product is CASRNQGDGYNEQFF.

This clone was found a few times. A much larger clone differs from this one at a single base, so this may be a read error. The rearrangement links TRBV7-9 to TRBJ1-1; D unclear. The CDR3 runs to 12 residues. V was clipped by 7 bases and J by 4 bases, with 10 bases between them. The V gene's germline CDR1 is SEHNR and CDR2 FQNEAQ (reference sequence). The CDR3 protein is CASISYSTEAFF. The DNA of the CDR3 is TGTGCCAGCATCTCATACTCCACTGAAGCTTTCTTT. Combining the CDR3 with reference TRBV7-9 and TRBJ1-1 gives the whole variable domain DTGVSQNPRHKITKRGQNVTFRCDPISEHNRLYWYRQTLGQGPEFLTYFQNEAQLEKSRLLSDRFSAERPKGSFSTLEIQRTEQGDSAMYLCASISYSTEAFFGQGTRLTVV.

A note on this clone: It may be a read error: a sequence one base away is much more abundant. This chain uses TRBV3-1 with TRBJ1-1; D gene ambiguous. Trimming pared 1 base from V and 4 bases from J, leaving 7 bases between. The CDR3 totals 13 residues. Germline V lookup: CDR1 LGHDT, CDR2 YNNKEL (reference sequence). CDR3 protein: CASSQACSTEAFF. In DNA form, the CDR3 reads TGTGCCAGCAGCCAAGCCTGTAGCACTGAAGCTTTCTTT.

This clone was counted once. The junction departs from the called germline gene at one end, perhaps through a read error. This chain links TRBV11-2 with TRBJ2-7; 7 bases match TRBD1. This CDR3 comprises 17 residues. CDR1 and CDR2 from the germline V gene are SGHAT and FQNNGV. CDR3 nucleotides: TGTGTCAGCAGCTTAGAGGGGGCCAGGTCCTCCCCCTACGAGCAGTACTTC. It translates to CVSSLEGARSSPYEQYF. The complete variable domain, with remaining parts taken from reference TRBV11-2 and TRBJ2-7, reads EAGVAQSPRYKIIEKRQSVAFWCNPISGHATLYWYQQILGQGPKLLIQFQNNGVVDDSQLPKDRFSAERLKGVDSTLKIQPAKLEDSAVYLCVSSLEGARSSPYEQYFGPGTRLTVT.

The rearrangement uses TRBV5-6 and TRBJ2-4; D uncertain. Germline lookup yields CDR1 SGHDT and CDR2 YYEEEE. V was trimmed by 4 bases and J by 0 bases, leaving 11 bases between them. This CDR3 spans 15 amino acids. The chain's CDR3 is CASSQRTVAKNIQYF. The CDR3, as DNA: TGTGCCAGCAGCCAACGGACGGTAGCCAAAAACATTCAGTACTTC. Full variable domain (rest looked up from reference TRBV5-6 and TRBJ2-4): DAGVTQSPTHLIKTRGQQVTLRCSPKSGHDTVSWYQQALGQGPQFIFQYYEEEERQRGNFPDRFSGHQFPNYSSELNVNALLLGDSALYLCASSQRTVAKNIQYFGAGTRLSVL.

About this clone itself: This sample includes further DNA sequences coding for the same CDR3. This chain uses TRBV20-1 with TRBJ2-5; 10 bases line up with TRBD2. CDR3 length: 14 residues. Per the germline V gene, CDR1 is DFQATT and CDR2 is SNEGSKA (reference sequence). J lost 4 bases, V lost 8 bases, and 10 bases had no gene match. CDR3 coding DNA: TGCAGTCCAGAAATAGCGGGGGGAATAGAGACCCAGTACTTC. This gives the protein CSPEIAGGIETQYF.

This clone was counted ten times or more. A much larger clone is a single base away; this may be a read error. The conserved closing phenylalanine or tryptophan is absent in this CDR3, likely reflecting a read error. The rearrangement links TRBV7-2 to TRBJ1-5; D perhaps matches TRBD1 (6 bases). V lost 5 bases and J 3 bases, leaving 8 bases between the germline ends. CDR1 SGHTA and CDR2 FQGNSA come from the germline V gene. This CDR3 is 13 amino acids long. CDR3 sequence: CASSQGFNQPQHS. CDR3 in DNA: TGTGCCAGCAGCCAGGGGTTCAATCAGCCCCAGCATTCT.

The sample holds many counts of this clone. The chain uses TRBV27 and TRBJ2-7; a weak D match, TRBD1 (6 bases). The ends were cut back, 4 bases at V and 0 bases at J, with 13 bases in the middle. This CDR3 is built from 15 residues. Germline V gene sequence: CDR1 MNHEY, CDR2 SMNVEV (reference sequence). CDR3 DNA sequence: TGTGCCAGCAGTTGGGGGCGGACGCCCTCCTACGAGCAGTACTTC. It specifies CASSWGRTPSYEQYF.

V usage is TRBV6-1 and J usage is TRBJ1-5; D is perhaps TRBD1 (6 bases). V shed 5 bases and J shed 5 bases, with 10 bases lying between them. CDR1 and CDR2 from the germline V gene are MNHNS and SASEGT. CDR3 size: 13 residues. CDR3 sequence reads: CASSPKGDQPQHF. The CDR3 DNA is TGTGCCAGCAGTCCTAAGGGGGATCAGCCCCAGCATTTT.

This clone has ten or more counts. The CDR3 DNA reads as TGTGCCACCAGTGATTTGTCTACGGGGGGCACAGATACGCAGTATTTT. It translates to CATSDLSTGGTDTQYF. V is TRBV24-1 and J is TRBJ2-3, with a tentative D call TRBD2 (6 bases). Looked up from germline, CDR1 is KGHDR and CDR2 is SFDVKD. The CDR3 length is 16 residues. Trimming cost V 0 bases and J 1 base, with 10 bases left between them.

The chain carries TRBV30 and TRBJ1-1; D is possibly TRBD1 (5 bases). The CDR3 length is 14 residues. Trimming took off 3 bases at V and 1 base at J, with 12 bases between the two ends. The V gene's germline CDR1 is GTSNPN and CDR2 SVGIG (reference sequence). CDR3 amino acids: CAWSQQAWNTEAFF. The CDR3 nucleotides read TGTGCCTGGAGCCAACAGGCTTGGAACACTGAAGCTTTCTTT.

There are many counts of this clone. The V and J genes are TRBV6-1 and TRBJ2-7, with 8 bases aligning to TRBD2. The CDR3 extends over 16 amino acids. V dropped 0 bases and J dropped 6; count of bases not matched to a gene: 10. Germline V gene data show CDR1 as MNHNS and CDR2 as SASEGT. CDR3 amino acids: CASSEAVGAGVGEQYF. The CDR3 DNA reads TGTGCCAGCAGTGAAGCGGTGGGAGCGGGGGTAGGCGAGCAGTACTTC.